This record covers a single T cell receptor (beta chain). Germline trimming cut 0 bases from V and 3 bases from J; bases unmatched to any gene: 7. Germline values: CDR1 SQVTM, CDR2 ANQGSEA. This CDR3 contains 15 residues. This sample was taken from a study of T cells after somatic rescue of genetic block. Sequenced by immunoSEQ multiplex PCR; TCRdb stores in-frame clones only, minus some. The table lists more than 13,000 clones, around 76% of them singletons. The sequenced sample consisted of peripheral blood mononuclear cells (PBMCs). This chain joins TRBV29-1 and TRBJ1-2; 7 bases are a match to TRBD1. This clonotype was obtained from a boy younger than 18. The CDR3 nucleotides are TGCAGCGTTGAAGACCCTGACAGGGTTGACTATGGCTACACCTTC. It translates to CSVEDPDRVDYGYTF. The variable domain in full, completed from reference TRBV29-1 and TRBJ1-2, reads SAVISQKPSRDICQRGTSLTIQCQVDSQVTMMFWYRQQPGQSLTLIATANQGSEATYESGFVIDKFPISRPNLTFSTLTVSNMSPEDSSIYLCSVEDPDRVDYGYTFGSGTRLTVV.